The 24 T cell receptor beta chains listed next were all sequenced from one sample in a study of T-cell reconstitution after alpha-beta-depleted transplantation in children. For TCRbeta, the library was prepared with unique molecular identifiers. Each CDR3 protein is one row after TCRdb ran MiXCR on the PCR reads. The table shows about 640,000 distinct CDR3 sequences, with around 17% occurring only once. The sample here was PBMCs from the stem cell graft donor, taken from the stem cell graft. These receptors were taken from a human donor who donated a stem cell graft to a child with acute myeloid leukemia.

The chain has TRBV10-3 and TRBJ2-3; 8 bases are shared with TRBD1. Germline values: CDR1 ENHRY, CDR2 SYGVKD. V trimming: 4 bases; J trimming: 4 bases; junction bases outside the gene matches: 4. The CDR3 is 14 residues long. The CDR3, as DNA: TGTGCCATCAGTGGGGCAGGGGGCTCAGATACGCAGTATTTT. Translation: CAISGAGGSDTQYF.

Many counts were recorded for this clonotype. This chain uses TRBV20-1 with TRBJ1-4; D is possibly TRBD1 (5 bases). V was trimmed by 0 bases and J by 7 bases, leaving 12 bases between them. The CDR3 is 14 residues long. Germline V gene lookup returns CDR1 DFQATT and CDR2 SNEGSKA (reference sequence). CDR3 residues: CSARDLQGGEKLFF. The CDR3 DNA sequence: TGCAGTGCTAGAGATCTGCAGGGAGGTGAAAAACTGTTTTTT.

At least ten counts were recorded for this clonotype. V gene TRBV7-9 combines with J gene TRBJ2-1; 10 bases agree with TRBD2. V lost 2 bases to trimming and J lost 13 bases; unmatched junction nucleotides: 5. The germline V gene has CDR1 SEHNR and CDR2 FQNEAQ (reference sequence). This CDR3 comprises 13 residues. The CDR3 spells CASSLRLAGDQFF. CDR3 in DNA: TGTGCCAGCAGCTTAAGGCTAGCGGGGGATCAGTTCTTC.

This sequence joins TRBV7-9 and TRBJ2-1; a possible D gene is TRBD1 (5 bases). Germline V CDR1 and CDR2: SEHNR, FQNEAQ (reference sequence). V lost 5 bases and J 6 bases, leaving 14 bases between the germline ends. There are 14 residues in the CDR3. The CDR3 region is CASSPRSTANEQFF. CDR3 nucleotides: TGTGCCAGCAGCCCCAGGTCGACAGCCAATGAGCAGTTCTTC.

This clonotype has only a few counts. Here the CDR3 DNA reads TGTGCCACCAGTGAGGTGGGGTTGGAGACCCAGTACTTC. This translates into CATSEVGLETQYF. This rearrangement joins TRBV24-1 to TRBJ2-5; D not resolved. Germline values: CDR1 KGHDR, CDR2 SFDVKD. With 4 bases removed from V and 5 bases from J, the gap between germline ends came to 10 bases. This CDR3 is 13 amino acids long.

This clonotype was seen ten or more times. The CDR3 sequence: CASSPDRDGGETQYF. The CDR3 bases are TGTGCCAGCAGTCCGGACAGGGATGGAGGAGAGACCCAGTACTTC. J is TRBJ2-5 and V is TRBV27; the match to TRBD1 covers 8 bases. Germline trimming cut 5 bases from V and 4 bases from J; bases unmatched to any gene: 9. CDR3 length: 15 amino acids. Looked up from germline, CDR1 is MNHEY and CDR2 is SMNVEV (reference sequence).

This clonotype was observed a handful of times. V usage is TRBV12-3 or TRBV12-4 and J usage is TRBJ2-1, with 7 bases identical to TRBD2. This CDR3 contains 15 residues. The V gene end was trimmed by 3 bases and the J gene end by 5 bases; junction bases not matched to a gene: 7. The DNA for the CDR3 is TGTGCCAGCAGTTTTTGGGGGGGGGGGAACAATGAGCAGTTCTTC. This sequence encodes CASSFWGGGNNEQFF.

This clonotype was picked up many times. The V call is TRBV5-5, the J call TRBJ2-7; D possibly corresponds to TRBD2 (5 bases). CDR1 and CDR2 (germline): SGHKS, YYEKEE (reference sequence). The CDR3 sequence is 13 residues long. V was shortened by 10 bases and J by 3 bases, with 17 bases between the two germline ends. The CDR3: CAPPRGQNYEQYF. The DNA for the CDR3 is TGTGCCCCGCCTCGGGGTCAGAACTACGAGCAGTACTTC. The full variable domain, in which reference TRBV5-5 and TRBJ2-7 provide the parts outside the CDR3, is DAGVTQSPTHLIKTRGQQVTLRCSPISGHKSVSWYQQVLGQGPQFIFQYYEKEERGRGNFPDRFSARQFPNYSSELNVNALLLGDSALYLCAPPRGQNYEQYFGPGTRLTVT.

In its sample, this clonotype was seen many times. The rearrangement links TRBV20-1 to TRBJ2-3; D gene unclear. Looked up from germline, CDR1 is DFQATT and CDR2 is SNEGSKA (reference sequence). The CDR3 has 14 amino acids. V shed 5 bases and J shed 1 base, with 13 bases lying between them. CDR3 sequence reads: CSAPLRGGTDTQYF. The DNA for the CDR3 is TGCAGTGCTCCCCTGCGCGGAGGCACAGATACGCAGTATTTT.

This chain uses TRBV12-3 or TRBV12-4 with TRBJ2-3, with 14 bases lining up with TRBD2. The J segment lost 7 bases and the V segment lost 6 bases, leaving 12 bases of the junction unmatched. The CDR3 is made up of 17 amino acids. CDR3 sequence: CASRGLAGAPEGHTQYF. The CDR3 DNA follows: TGTGCCAGCAGGGGACTAGCGGGGGCCCCCGAAGGTCATACGCAGTATTTT.

There are many counts of this clonotype. The chain carries TRBV29-1 and TRBJ1-4; D remains ambiguous. Per the germline V gene, CDR1 is SQVTM and CDR2 is ANQGSEA. The CDR3 is made up of 10 amino acids. Trimming left V 7 bases short and J 6 bases short, with 6 bases between. The CDR3 loop is CSAIHEKLFF. CDR3 coding DNA: TGCAGCGCTATCCATGAAAAACTGTTTTTT.

There are many counts of this clonotype. The gene calls are TRBV20-1 and TRBJ1-2; the D is unclear. V lost 0 bases, J lost 4 bases, and 12 bases lay in between. Germline V gene data show CDR1 as DFQATT and CDR2 as SNEGSKA (reference sequence). This CDR3 spans 14 amino acids. The CDR3 sequence is CSARDQRKTYGYTF. The CDR3 DNA reads as TGCAGTGCTAGAGATCAGAGGAAGACCTATGGCTACACCTTC.

This clonotype was counted between two and nine times. The genes are TRBV7-2 and TRBJ1-4; D unclear. Trimming pared 0 bases from V and 3 bases from J, leaving 5 bases between. Germline-derived CDR1 and CDR2 are SGHTA and FQGNSA. This CDR3 contains 14 residues. The CDR3 coding sequence is TGTGCCAGCAGCTTAGCGGGGTCTAATGAAAAACTGTTTTTT. Amino acids: CASSLAGSNEKLFF.

This clonotype was observed a handful of times. The chain employs TRBV3-1 and TRBJ2-5, with a possible D match to TRBD1 (6 bases). With 0 bases removed from V and 7 bases from J, the gap between germline ends came to 12 bases. The germline gives CDR1 LGHDT, CDR2 YNNKEL (reference sequence). The CDR3 runs 14 residues. In DNA, the CDR3 is TGTGCCAGCAGCCAAGAGGGACATCACGGGACCCAGTACTTC. It translates to CASSQEGHHGTQYF.

This clonotype was counted only a few times. The chain combines TRBV25-1 with TRBJ2-1, with a weak D call TRBD2 (6 bases). Trimming removed 2 bases from V and 5 bases from J, with 13 bases in between. Germline CDR1 is MGHDK and CDR2 is SYGVNS. The CDR3 has 15 residues. The CDR3 region has the DNA TGTGCCAGCAGTGAAACGGAGGGACCGGACAATGAGCAGTTCTTC. As protein: CASSETEGPDNEQFF. Filled out from reference TRBV25-1 and TRBJ2-1, the complete variable domain reads EADIYQTPRYLVIGTGKKITLECSQTMGHDKMYWYQQDPGMELHLIHYSYGVNSTEKGDLSSESTVSRIRTEHFPLTLESARPSHTSQYLCASSETEGPDNEQFFGPGTRLTVL.

V gene TRBV12-3 or TRBV12-4 combines with J gene TRBJ2-3; perhaps TRBD2 as D (6 bases). The CDR3 is made up of 16 amino acids. V was clipped by 1 base and J by 3 bases, with 14 bases between them. The DNA of the CDR3 is TGTGCCAGCAGTTTAGAGGCGGGGAAGGTGACAGATACGCAGTATTTT. Translated: CASSLEAGKVTDTQYF.

J is TRBJ2-6 and V is TRBV27, with D hard to call. From germline, CDR1 is MNHEY and CDR2 SMNVEV (reference sequence). The CDR3 spans 15 residues. Trimming took 2 bases from V and 4 from J, leaving 9 bases between them. The CDR3 is CASSLIVGGANVLTF. The CDR3 DNA reads as TGTGCCAGCAGTTTAATAGTGGGAGGGGCCAACGTCCTGACTTTC.

At least ten counts were recorded for this clonotype. The chain is built from TRBV20-1 and TRBJ1-1, with D perhaps TRBD1 (5 bases). V lost 1 base and J 3 bases, leaving 15 bases between the germline ends. Germline V gives CDR1 DFQATT, CDR2 SNEGSKA (reference sequence). There are 15 residues in the CDR3. CDR3 amino acids: CSARVLGRGDTEAFF. The CDR3 nucleotides are TGCAGTGCTAGAGTTTTGGGGAGAGGGGACACTGAAGCTTTCTTT.

Only a few counts were recorded for this clonotype. The chain combines TRBV27 with TRBJ2-1; weak D call: TRBD1 (6 bases). The CDR3 covers 17 residues. Germline V gene sequence: CDR1 MNHEY, CDR2 SMNVEV (reference sequence). Trimming shortened V by 6 bases and J by 5 bases, and 23 bases separated the two germline ends. The CDR3 sequence is CASSVGIDRFTDNEQFF. CDR3 nucleotides: TGTGCCAGCAGCGTGGGGATCGACAGGTTTACGGACAATGAGCAGTTCTTC.

This clonotype was seen repeatedly, ten times or more. The chain joins TRBV29-1 to TRBJ2-3, with D perhaps matching TRBD1 (5 bases). Trimming took off 0 bases at V and 1 base at J, with 11 bases between the two ends. The CDR3 has 15 amino acids. Germline CDR1 SQVTM, CDR2 ANQGSEA. CDR3 loop: CSVEDVTGGTDTQYF. The DNA for the CDR3 is TGCAGCGTTGAAGATGTAACAGGAGGCACAGATACGCAGTATTTT.

The chain joins TRBV3-1 to TRBJ2-7; D remains unclear. Trimming took 2 bases from V and 4 from J, leaving 18 bases between them. CDR1 is LGHDT, CDR2 YNNKEL, per germline (reference sequence). The CDR3 has 16 residues. The CDR3 region has the DNA TGTGCCAGCAGCCAAAAAGTCACCCGAGTGCCTTACGAGCAGTACGTC. Translating gives CASSQKVTRVPYEQYV.

This rearrangement joins TRBV4-1 to TRBJ2-5; 7 bases are a match to TRBD1. Germline trimming cut 4 bases from V and 2 bases from J; bases unmatched to any gene: 4. The length of the CDR3 is 14 residues. The germline V gene has CDR1 MGHRA and CDR2 YSYEKL. Written as DNA, the CDR3 is TGCGCCAGCAGCCCTCTGGGACAGCAAGAGACCCAGTACTTC. Its protein is CASSPLGQQETQYF.

This clonotype was seen once. The CDR3 coding sequence is TGTGCCAGCAGGATTACCCCGGGGGGGGGCACTGAAGCTTTCTTT. Protein product: CASRITPGGGTEAFF. The gene calls are TRBV5-6 and TRBJ1-1, with D maybe TRBD1 (5 bases). The CDR3 has 15 residues. Trimming removed 5 bases at V and 4 bases at J, with 18 bases between. Germline CDR1 SGHDT, CDR2 YYEEEE.

The J gene is TRBJ2-1, the V gene TRBV28; 8 bases match TRBD2. V lost 6 bases and J lost 7; bases outside the gene matches: 8. The CDR3 extends over 14 amino acids. Germline values: CDR1 MDHEN, CDR2 SYDVKM. The CDR3 DNA reads TGTGCCAGCAGGGAAGCGGGAGAGACAAATGAGCAGTTCTTC. As protein: CASREAGETNEQFF.